The rows below give T cell receptor beta chains drawn from one sample of a study of T cell responses to AZD1222 COVID-19 vaccine. The assay was immunoSEQ multiplex PCR, and TCRdb's table has in-frame clones only and misses some. The sample yields about 59,000 clones, around 83% seen once. Specimen: peripheral blood, collected on day 0 of AZD1222 vaccination. The receptors originated from an adult in good health. Both conserved end residues are part of each CDR3. Each record gives: V gene, D gene, clone size, J gene, CDR3 DNA, CDR3 protein. A D gene is named only where the DNA matches it firmly. Size is omitted from some rows. Given values are once, few, many or a class for expanded clones.

TRBV6-4	-	medium-sized	TRBJ2-2	TGTGCCAGCAGAGGACAGTACACCGGGGAGCTGTTTTTT	CASRGQYTGELFF
TRBV7-2	TRBD1	-	TRBJ2-6	TGTGCCAGCAGCCCCCGGACAGGGTCCGGGGCCAACGTCCTGACTTTC	CASSPRTGSGANVLTF
TRBV3-1/TRBV3-2	-	once	TRBJ1-4	TGTGCCAGCAGCCCCCCGGTAACTAATGAAAAACTGTTTTTT	CASSPPVTNEKLFF
TRBV27	-	-	TRBJ1-4	TGTGCCAGCAGTTTTCAGCCAAATGAAAAACTGTTTTTT	CASSFQPNEKLFF
TRBV2	-	-	TRBJ1-5	TGTGCCAGCACGAAGGGTGGAAGCAATCAGCCCCAGCATTTT	CASTKGGSNQPQHF
TRBV28	TRBD1	-	TRBJ1-5	TGTGCCAGCAGCCCTGCTCAGGGGGCGAGGGGCAATCAGCCCCAGCATTTT	CASSPAQGARGNQPQHF
TRBV20-1	-	many	TRBJ1-5	TGCAGTGCTAGTGGTCCCCAGGGGTCCCAGCATTTT	CSASGPQGSQHF
TRBV30	-	-	TRBJ1-6	TGTGCCTGGAGTGTCCACAGGGATTCACCCCTCCACTTT	CAWSVHRDSPLHF
TRBV19	-	many	TRBJ1-1	TGTGCCAGTAGTATTTTGGGGGACCTGAACACTGAAGCTTTCTTT	CASSILGDLNTEAFF
TRBV10-1	-	-	TRBJ2-5	TGCGCCAGCAGCCTCGGGACGCCCGGCCGGGAGACCCAGTACTTC	CASSLGTPGRETQYF
TRBV4-1	-	-	TRBJ2-7	TGCGCCAGCAGCCAGCGTCTCGACAGGCCTTACGAGCAGTACTTC	CASSQRLDRPYEQYF
TRBV11-3	TRBD1	-	TRBJ2-3	TGTGCCAGCAGCCGCCGGACGGGACAGGGGACGATTAGCACAGATACGCAGTATTTT	CASSRRTGQGTISTDTQYF
TRBV9	-	-	TRBJ1-1	TGTGCCAGCAGCGTAGAGGGCACGGGCACTGAAGCTTTCTTT	CASSVEGTGTEAFF
TRBV11-2	-	-	TRBJ2-7	TGTGCCAGCAGGAGGCCTGGCCAGGTCTACGAGCAGTACTTC	CASRRPGQVYEQYF
TRBV4-1	-	-	TRBJ2-6	TGCGCCAGCAGCGCCCGTGGACTGTTAACTGGGGCCAACGTCCTGACTTTC	CASSARGLLTGANVLTF
TRBV2	-	-	TRBJ1-2	TGTGCCAGCAGTGAAGAACCAGCTCCTAACTATGGCTACACCTTC	CASSEEPAPNYGYTF
TRBV9	-	-	TRBJ2-3	TGTGCCAGCAGCGTAGCGGATTGGGATACGCAGTATTTT	CASSVADWDTQYF
TRBV7-9	-	-	TRBJ2-7	TGTGCCAGCGGAAGGGGGGTCCACTACGAGCAGTACTTC	CASGRGVHYEQYF
TRBV5-6	-	once	TRBJ2-7	TGTGCCAGCAGCACGCGACAGACTCAGTACTTC	CASSTRQTQYF
TRBV18	-	-	TRBJ2-5	TGTGCCAGCTACCCGGGACGGATCCAAGAGACCCAGTACTTC	CASYPGRIQETQYF
TRBV4-1	-	once	TRBJ2-5	TGCGCCAGCAGCCCCGATAGCGCCCAAGAGACCCAGTACTTC	CASSPDSAQETQYF
TRBV12-2	-	-	TRBJ1-1	TGTGCAAGTCGCTCCTGGGACAGGGCCCCCGGTGAAGCTTTCTTT	CASRSWDRAPGEAFF
TRBV7-8	TRBD2	-	TRBJ2-5	TGTGCCAGCAGGACTAGCGGGCGGGGGGAGACCCAGTACTTC	CASRTSGRGETQYF
TRBV5-6	-	-	TRBJ1-5	TGTGCCAGCAGTACGGTGGGTCTTAGCAATCAGCCCCAGCATTTT	CASSTVGLSNQPQHF
TRBV4-2	-	-	TRBJ2-1	TGTGCCAGCAGCCAAGAGGGGGCAGGGCTCGACAATGAGCAGTTCTTC	CASSQEGAGLDNEQFF
TRBV4-3	TRBD1	once	TRBJ1-2	TGCGCCAGCAGCCCAGGGGACAGGCGTTTCTATGGCTACACCTTC	CASSPGDRRFYGYTF
TRBV28	TRBD2	-	TRBJ2-1	TGTGCCAGCAGGCCGGGACTAGCGGGTAATGAGCAGTTCTTC	CASRPGLAGNEQFF
TRBV18	-	-	TRBJ1-5	TGTGCCAGCTCCCCAGGTGATTCTAAGCCCCAGCATTTT	CASSPGDSKPQHF
TRBV30	-	-	TRBJ1-2	TGTGCCTGGAGTCCCCGGGGAATGGAGGGAGGCTACACCTTC	CAWSPRGMEGGYTF
TRBV13	-	-	TRBJ1-1	TGTGCCAGCAGCTTGGGAGGCGGTGACACTGAAGCTTTCTTT	CASSLGGGDTEAFF
TRBV11-2	-	-	TRBJ1-5	TGTGCCAGCAGCTCCGGGGGGGTTTTTGGGGATCAGCCCCAGCATTTT	CASSSGGVFGDQPQHF
TRBV5-1	-	-	TRBJ1-3	TGCGCCAGCAGCTTGGTGGGACCTCGTATCTCTGGAAACACCATATATTTT	CASSLVGPRISGNTIYF
TRBV7-2	-	-	TRBJ1-5	TGTGCCAGCAGCTTAGAGGTACAGTTCGGCAATCAGCCCCAGCATTTT	CASSLEVQFGNQPQHF
TRBV24-1	-	-	TRBJ1-5	TGTGCCACCAGTGATTTGACAGCTGAAGAGCCCCAGCATTTT	CATSDLTAEEPQHF
TRBV4-2	TRBD2	-	TRBJ2-5	TGTGCCAGCAGCCTCCGTAGCGGGGTTGGAGAGACCCAGTACTTC	CASSLRSGVGETQYF
TRBV21-1	-	-	TRBJ1-2	TGTGCCAGCAGTCCCGGGCTGGGGGGTTGTGGCTACACCTTC	CASSPGLGGCGYTF
TRBV5-1	-	once	TRBJ2-3	TGCGCCAGCAGCTTGGACAGCACAGATACGCAGTATTTT	CASSLDSTDTQYF
TRBV5-6	-	few	TRBJ2-5	TGTGCCAGCAGCTTGGAAAAGACCCAGTACTTC	CASSLEKTQYF
TRBV2	TRBD2	-	TRBJ2-4	TGTGCCAGCAGTGCGGCTAGCGGCGACATTCAGTACTTC	CASSAASGDIQYF
TRBV19	-	-	TRBJ2-1	TGTGCCAGTAGTATGTCCTCTCCCAATGAGCAGTTCTTC	CASSMSSPNEQFF
TRBV19	-	-	TRBJ1-1	TGTGCCAGTACCCCCATCTTGAGGGGCACAGAAGCTTTCTTT	CASTPILRGTEAFF
TRBV6-5	-	-	TRBJ2-3	TGTGCCAGCAGTTACACCCCGGCAGATACGCAGTATTTT	CASSYTPADTQYF